Here is one T cell receptor (beta chain) with its context. Its antigen is not identified. The PCR made use of 60 Vbeta and 13 Jbeta primers. Produced via immunoSEQ multiplex PCR; TCRdb's table is partial and in-frame only. In the table there are 95,000 to 150,000 clones, around 69% of which are singletons. This entry comes from a study of cytomegalovirus exposure and HLA in healthy donors. Study-wide points: Earlier analysis looked at TCR beta V segments, and most were productive about 90% or about 30% of the time. Most TCR sequences showed up rarely, but some public TCRs showed up in many donors.

Germline CDR1 is ENHRY and CDR2 is SYGVKD. V lost 5 bases and J lost 7, with 27 bases in between. CDR3 length: 18 residues. This chain joins TRBV10-3 and TRBJ2-1, with a tentative D call TRBD1 (12 bases). The clonotype comes from a woman in her forties in good health and CMV-seropositive. Input material: PBMCs. The CDR3 DNA sequence: TGTGCCATCAGTTGGGACAGGGGGCTAGCGGGAGGAAAAAATGAGCAGTTCTTC. As protein: CAISWDRGLAGGKNEQFF.